This T cell receptor (beta chain) was recovered during a study of control samples from healthy donors and cancer patients. This clone has just a few counts. The germline V and J ends were trimmed by 10 bases and 4 bases, with 19 bases remaining between them. Per the germline V gene, CDR1 is MNHEY and CDR2 is SVGAGI. This CDR3 contains 14 residues. Sequenced by immunoSEQ multiplex PCR; TCRdb stores in-frame clones only, minus some. The sample lists about 28,000 clones, approximately 87% occurring once. The source is a woman between 40 and 50 years old with lung cancer. The sample was PBMCs. The J gene is TRBJ1-2, the V gene TRBV6-5; D might be TRBD1 (5 bases). The CDR3 reads CATMRTQGGYGYTF. Here the CDR3 DNA reads TGTGCCACCATGAGGACCCAGGGCGGCTATGGCTACACCTTC.